This T cell receptor (beta chain) was identified during a study of blood T cells in healthy people across ages. Regarding the study as a whole: Older age went with lower TCR beta diversity per million T cells, in a roughly linear way. Samples with more naive T cells showed higher observed beta diversity.

Alongside a J-beta primer mix, a sample-barcoded 5' primer served in a second PCR lasting roughly 7 to 11 cycles. TCRdb redid the calling of the 5' RACE reads with MiXCR, one entry per CDR3 protein. The sample contains some 1.5 million distinct CDR3 sequences, approximately 28% of which appear only once. This clonotype showed up just a few times. What it recognizes is unknown. The CDR3 length is 15 residues. Germline V gene sequence: CDR1 LNHDA, CDR2 SQIVND (reference sequence). After removal of 7 bases from V and 6 bases from J, the junction contained 12 bases not matched to a gene. Researchers isolated at least 7 million PBMCs per sample.

Material for sequencing was blood. The receptor was derived from a woman between 25 and 40 years old in good health. The chain combines TRBV19 with TRBJ1-2; 9 nucleotides align to TRBD1. In DNA, the CDR3 is TGTGCCAGTACCCTCTGGGGACAGGGTAGAGATGGCTACACCTTC. It translates to CASTLWGQGRDGYTF.